The 25 T cell receptor beta chains in this list originate from one sample, sequenced in a study of blood T cell repertoires in COVID-19. Measured with immunoSEQ multiplex PCR; TCRdb has only the in-frame clones, and not every one. Of 250,000 to 300,000 clones in the sample, 89% are singletons; the top ten hold around 12%. Material for sequencing was peripheral blood. All receptors come from a woman aged 55-70 years with acute or convalescent COVID-19.

The chain is built from TRBV19 and TRBJ1-5; no reliable D call. CDR1 is LNHDA and CDR2 is SQIVND in the germline V gene (reference sequence). V gave up 8 bases and J gave up 4 bases, with 21 bases separating them. The CDR3 sequence is 16 residues long. CDR3 loop: CASRRADREWNQPQHF. CDR3 sequence (DNA): TGTGCCAGTCGGCGGGCGGACCGTGAGTGGAATCAGCCCCAGCATTTT. The full variable domain, completed using reference TRBV19 and TRBJ1-5, is DGGITQSPKYLFRKEGQNVTLSCEQNLNHDAMYWYRQDPGQGLRLIYYSQIVNDFQKGDIAEGYSVSREKKESFPLTVTSAQKNPTAFYLCASRRADREWNQPQHFGDGTRLSIL.

V usage is TRBV7-9 and J usage is TRBJ1-6, with D maybe TRBD1 (5 bases). Trimming took 5 bases from V and 0 from J, leaving 17 bases between them. This CDR3 comprises 18 residues. CDR1 is SEHNR, CDR2 FQNEAQ, per germline (reference sequence). The CDR3 nucleotides are TGTGCCAGCAGCCCCGGGGGGGGGTTGAGCTCCTATAATTCACCCCTCCACTTT. Its protein product is CASSPGGGLSSYNSPLHF.

This chain links TRBV27 with TRBJ1-4; a possible D gene is TRBD1 (6 bases). The CDR3 loop spans 13 amino acids. V lost 8 bases to trimming and J lost 5 bases, with 12 bases between them. Germline V gene data show CDR1 as MNHEY and CDR2 as SMNVEV (reference sequence). CDR3 bases: TGTGCCAGCTGGGGGGGCTCGAATGAAAAACTGTTTTTT. This gives the protein CASWGGSNEKLFF.

The chain combines TRBV5-4 with TRBJ1-1; tentative D call: TRBD1 (5 bases). The V end lost 4 bases, the J end lost 2 bases, and 24 bases lay between the germline ends. Germline values: CDR1 SGHNT, CDR2 YYREEE (reference sequence). The CDR3 runs 18 residues. In nucleotides, the CDR3 is TGTGCCAGCAGCCCAGGGTCCGGAATCAGGGCGGGAAACACTGAAGCTTTCTTT. Translated, it gives CASSPGSGIRAGNTEAFF.

The chain has TRBV7-6 and TRBJ1-1; 7 nucleotides match TRBD1. The CDR3 extends over 16 amino acids. Germline values: CDR1 SGHVS, CDR2 FNYEAQ. The V segment lost 0 bases and the J segment 3 bases; nucleotides outside the gene matches: 7. CDR3 nucleotides: TGTGCCAGCAGCTTAGCGCGGTCAGGGGGGCACACTGAAGCTTTCTTT. This codes for CASSLARSGGHTEAFF.

The chain carries TRBV5-1 and TRBJ1-1; 8 positions agree with TRBD1. The CDR3 covers 13 residues. The V segment lost 7 bases and the J segment 4 bases; nucleotides outside the gene matches: 6. CDR1 SGHRS and CDR2 YFSETQ come from the germline V gene. The CDR3 DNA reads TGCGCCAGCGGAGGACAGGGTGGCACTGAAGCTTTCTTT. It codes for CASGGQGGTEAFF.

The count of this clone is one. V gene TRBV14 combines with J gene TRBJ1-6, with 7 bases that match TRBD1. The CDR3 loop spans 15 amino acids. Trimming cost V 1 base and J 7 bases; bases outside gene matches: 4. CDR1 and CDR2 (germline): SGHDN, FVKESK. This CDR3 is CASSQGRTGNSPLHF. The CDR3 DNA follows: TGTGCCAGCAGCCAAGGCCGGACAGGAAATTCACCCCTCCACTTT.

The J gene is TRBJ2-5, the V gene TRBV24-1, with 7 bases identical to TRBD2. This CDR3 comprises 14 residues. V was clipped by 6 bases and J by 5 bases; unmatched bases: 8. From germline, CDR1 is KGHDR and CDR2 SFDVKD. The CDR3 DNA reads as TGTGCCACCAGTTCGGGCGGGAGCACTGAGACCCAGTACTTC. Amino acids: CATSSGGSTETQYF.

The V gene is TRBV5-8, the J gene TRBJ2-5; perhaps TRBD2 as D (6 bases). This CDR3 has 13 amino acids. Germline-derived CDR1 and CDR2 are SGHTS and YDEGEE. The germline V and J ends were trimmed by 4 bases and 7 bases, with 14 bases remaining between them. CDR3: CASSQTRRRTQYF. In DNA form, the CDR3 reads TGTGCCAGCAGCCAGACTAGACGTCGGACCCAGTACTTC.

This chain links TRBV5-4 with TRBJ2-1; TRBD2 might be the D (6 bases). The CDR3 extends over 12 amino acids. Looked up from germline, CDR1 is SGHNT and CDR2 is YYREEE (reference sequence). Deletions cut 10 bases from V and 3 bases from J, with 11 bases between. The CDR3 sequence: CAAGLDYNEQFF. The CDR3 DNA reads TGTGCCGCGGGACTCGACTACAATGAGCAGTTCTTC.

The V gene is TRBV7-2, the J gene TRBJ2-7; 8 nucleotides agree with TRBD2. The CDR3 runs 15 residues. Trimming took 4 bases from V and 3 from J; bases not matched to a gene: 8. The germline V gene encodes CDR1 SGHTA and CDR2 FQGNSA. The CDR3 DNA follows: TGTGCCAGCAGCTCCGTAGCGGGGCTGGTCTACGAGCAGTACTTC. Its translation: CASSSVAGLVYEQYF.

The rearrangement links TRBV21-1 to TRBJ1-6. TRBV21-1 is a recognized pseudogene. CDR3 size: 15 residues. The DNA for the CDR3 is TGTGCCAGCAGCTCCCCGGCACCGGGGAATTCACCCCTCCACTTT. Protein: CASSSPAPGNSPLHF.

This rearrangement joins TRBV7-8 to TRBJ1-6; 8 bases map to TRBD1. The junction had 14 bases not matched to a gene; V was cut back by 0 bases and J by 13 bases. The germline CDR1 and CDR2 sequences are SGHVS and FQNEAQ. This CDR3 has 17 residues. The CDR3 region is CASSLAISAGGVSPLHF. The CDR3 DNA reads as TGTGCCAGCAGCTTAGCTATTTCGGCAGGGGGCGTGAGTCCCCTCCACTTT.

The chain's CDR3 is CASSQVSGTGMNTEAFF. CDR3 coding DNA: TGCGCCAGCAGCCAGGTCTCCGGGACAGGGATGAACACTGAAGCTTTCTTT. The V call is TRBV4-3, the J call TRBJ1-1; TRBD1 matches at 9 bases. The V and J ends lost 3 bases and 0 bases, in that order; junction bases with no gene match: 8. The CDR3 runs to 17 residues. Germline V gives CDR1 LGHNA, CDR2 YSLEER.

The chain has TRBV5-1 and TRBJ2-7, with D maybe TRBD2 (7 bases). Germline assignment: CDR1 SGHRS and CDR2 YFSETQ. The CDR3 loop spans 16 amino acids. V was shortened by 4 bases and J by 1 base, with 18 bases between the two germline ends. DNA for the CDR3: TGCGCCAGCAGCCCCCGGGGGGCGGGGGCGTCCTACGAGCAGTACTTC. This sequence encodes CASSPRGAGASYEQYF.

This clone appeared once. The chain carries TRBV7-9 and TRBJ2-1, with TRBD2 matching 8 bases. The CDR3 is 17 residues long. Per germline, CDR1 SEHNR and CDR2 FQNEAQ (reference sequence). Trimming at V came to 3 bases and at J to 7 bases, leaving 14 bases not matched to a gene. CDR3 DNA sequence: TGTGCCAGCAGCTTGGGATTTGGAGCGGGGGATTGGAATGAGCAGTTCTTC. Its protein is CASSLGFGAGDWNEQFF.

V and J are TRBV5-1 and TRBJ2-1; TRBD2 aligns across 13 bases. The germline CDR1 and CDR2 sequences are SGHRS and YFSETQ. There are 16 residues in the CDR3. V lost 4 bases and J lost 4; bases outside the gene matches: 5. CDR3 coding DNA: TGCGCCAGCAGCCCGGGACTAGCGGGGCGTTACAATGAGCAGTTCTTC. Amino acids: CASSPGLAGRYNEQFF.

The rearrangement links TRBV7-8 to TRBJ1-1, with 8 nucleotides matching TRBD1. The junction had 0 bases not matched to a gene; V was cut back by 3 bases and J by 3 bases. This CDR3 comprises 13 residues. Germline CDR1 is SGHVS and CDR2 is FQNEAQ. The CDR3 spells CASSLDRDTEAFF. The DNA for the CDR3 is TGTGCCAGCAGCTTGGACAGGGACACTGAAGCTTTCTTT.

The chain joins TRBV4-1 to TRBJ1-4, with TRBD1 as a possible D gene (5 bases). Trimming took 1 base from V and 5 from J, leaving 8 bases between them. The CDR3 consists of 14 residues. The V gene's germline CDR1 is MGHRA and CDR2 YSYEKL. CDR3 sequence: CASSQVSGNEKLFF. The CDR3 nucleotides read TGCGCCAGCAGCCAAGTTTCAGGGAATGAAAAACTGTTTTTT.

The chain joins TRBV6-6 to TRBJ2-7, with 8 bases fitting TRBD1. The CDR3 has 15 residues. Germline trimming cut 2 bases from V and 2 bases from J; bases unmatched to any gene: 5. Germline CDR1 reads MNHNY; CDR2 reads SVGAGI (reference sequence). The CDR3, as DNA: TGTGCCAGCAGTTACGGGACAGGCGGAACCTACGAGCAGTACTTC. Its translation is CASSYGTGGTYEQYF.

The chain carries TRBV6-5 and TRBJ2-5, with D tentatively TRBD2 (5 bases). The CDR3 runs to 16 residues. Trimming pared 2 bases from V and 5 bases from J, leaving 18 bases between. Germline V gives CDR1 MNHEY, CDR2 SVGAGI. In DNA, the CDR3 is TGTGCCAGCAGTTACCCTTCGGGGAAATCGAGTGAGACCCAGTACTTC. Its protein is CASSYPSGKSSETQYF.

The chain couples TRBV11-1 to TRBJ1-2; possibly TRBD1 for D (5 bases). There are 13 residues in the CDR3. Germline CDR1 is SGHAT and CDR2 is FQDESV (reference sequence). V was pared by 5 bases and J by 7 bases, with 14 bases between. The CDR3 DNA follows: TGTGCCAGCAGCCGTCCCAGGGTCTCTGGCTACACCTTC. This gives the protein CASSRPRVSGYTF.

The gene calls are TRBV6-2 or TRBV6-3 and TRBJ1-1; 12 bases align to TRBD1. The germline CDR1 and CDR2 sequences are MNHEY and SVGEGT. Trimming cost V 6 bases and J 0 bases; bases outside gene matches: 11. The CDR3 totals 18 residues. The CDR3: CASSRDRGRAFVNTEAFF. The CDR3 DNA reads TGTGCCAGCAGCCGGGACAGGGGGCGCGCATTTGTGAACACTGAAGCTTTCTTT.

The chain joins TRBV5-3 to TRBJ2-3, with 9 bases matching TRBD2. TRBV5-3 is treated as an ORF (open reading frame) with a function not yet certain. With 10 bases clipped from V and 2 bases from J, the junction kept 11 bases outside the gene matches. There are 15 residues in the CDR3. CDR3 DNA sequence: TGTGCCGGGAACTGCGGGGGGGCATTCACAGATACGCAGTATTTT. It yields the protein CAGNCGGAFTDTQYF.

The chain recombines TRBV27 with TRBJ2-7, with D perhaps matching TRBD2 (6 bases). Germline V gene sequence: CDR1 MNHEY, CDR2 SMNVEV (reference sequence). The CDR3 spans 12 residues. Trimming removed 7 bases from V and 6 bases from J, with 13 bases in between. The CDR3: CASTPPGGEQYF. CDR3 in DNA: TGTGCCAGCACCCCGCCCGGGGGCGAGCAGTACTTC.